Listed below are T cell receptor beta chains from one sample, sequenced in a study of response to subunit inactivated influenza vaccine. Each CDR3 protein gets one entry after TCRdb re-called the RT-PCR reads with MiXCR. The data contain about half a million distinct CDR3 sequences, around 25% of them singletons. This specimen consisted of CD4+ T cells sorted from PBMCs, obtained 4 to 6 days after vaccination. The origin of the receptors is a man aged 45-65 years who received an inactivated influenza vaccine. CDR3s include the opening cysteine and the closing phenylalanine or tryptophan. The D gene is left open where the match is weak. A clone size is listed for some rows: how often the clone was seen (once, few, many), or a class if it is expanded.

V gene,D gene,J gene,clone size,CDR3 protein,CDR3 DNA
TRBV28,-,TRBJ2-7,-,CASSFGGASYEQYF,TGTGCCAGCAGTTTCGGCGGGGCCTCCTACGAGCAGTACTTC
TRBV11-2,TRBD1,TRBJ1-1,-,CASSLVWGRGRVKGTEAFF,TGTGCCAGCAGCTTAGTTTGGGGCAGGGGGCGCGTGAAAGGCACTGAAGCTTTCTTT
TRBV7-6,-,TRBJ2-5,-,CASSTGNVYQETQYF,TGTGCCAGCAGCACCGGGAATGTGTACCAAGAGACCCAGTACTTC
TRBV10-2,TRBD1,TRBJ1-5,-,CASRMTGNQPQHF,TGCGCCAGCAGGATGACAGGGAATCAGCCCCAGCATTTT
TRBV25-1,-,TRBJ1-1,-,CASITPRENTEAFF,TGTGCCAGCATTACGCCGAGGGAGAACACTGAAGCTTTCTTT
TRBV28,-,TRBJ2-1,-,CASTLWNEQFF,TGTGCCAGCACCTTGTGGAATGAGCAGTTCTTC
TRBV5-1,-,TRBJ1-1,few,CASSLGAGSDVNTEAFF,TGCGCCAGCAGCTTGGGCGCAGGGTCGGACGTTAACACTGAAGCTTTCTTT
TRBV7-2,-,TRBJ2-7,-,CASSLSATYEQYF,TGTGCCAGCAGCTTATCAGCTACCTACGAGCAGTACTTC
TRBV15,-,TRBJ2-1,-,CATSRVASRGQRFPNEQFF,TGTGCCACCAGCAGAGTAGCGAGTCGTGGACAGCGCTTTCCCAATGAGCAGTTCTTC
TRBV7-9,TRBD2,TRBJ2-1,many,CASSLGSGMENNEQFF,TGTGCCAGCAGCTTAGGTAGCGGGATGGAAAACAATGAGCAGTTCTTC
TRBV19,-,TRBJ2-6,-,CASAVTGANVLTF,TGTGCCAGTGCCGTGACTGGGGCCAACGTCCTGACTTTC
TRBV29-1,TRBD2,TRBJ2-1,-,CSATSSGGARITANEQFF,TGCAGCGCTACCTCTAGCGGGGGGGCCCGTATTACGGCCAATGAGCAGTTCTTC
TRBV28,-,TRBJ2-5,-,CASSFRRAPQETQYF,TGTGCCAGCAGTTTTCGCCGGGCCCCACAAGAGACCCAGTACTTC
TRBV7-9,TRBD2,TRBJ2-5,few,CASSLFVAGLQETQYF,TGTGCCAGCAGCTTATTCGTAGCGGGGTTACAAGAGACCCAGTACTTC
TRBV24-1,-,TRBJ2-3,-,CATSDLVDTQYF,TGTGCCACCAGTGATTTGGTGGATACGCAGTATTTT
TRBV9,TRBD2,TRBJ2-5,-,CASSYRAGGPETQYF,TGTGCCAGCAGTTATAGAGCGGGGGGCCCCGAGACCCAGTACTTC
TRBV7-8,-,TRBJ2-1,-,CASSKRGNEQFF,TGTGCCAGCAGTAAACGGGGAAATGAGCAGTTCTTC
TRBV20-1,TRBD2,TRBJ2-2,many,CSAAGTRTRELFF,TGCAGTGCCGCCGGGACTAGAACTCGGGAGCTGTTTTTT
TRBV7-8,TRBD1,TRBJ1-1,many,CASSNPYRGRTEAFF,TGTGCCAGCAGCAATCCCTACAGGGGGCGGACTGAAGCTTTCTTT
TRBV4-1,TRBD1,TRBJ1-6,-,CASSPGQGISPLHF,TGCGCCAGCAGCCCGGGACAGGGGATTTCACCCCTCCACTTT
TRBV7-8,-,TRBJ2-7,-,CASSLAEGVEQYF,TGTGCCAGCAGCTTGGCGGAGGGCGTTGAGCAGTACTTC